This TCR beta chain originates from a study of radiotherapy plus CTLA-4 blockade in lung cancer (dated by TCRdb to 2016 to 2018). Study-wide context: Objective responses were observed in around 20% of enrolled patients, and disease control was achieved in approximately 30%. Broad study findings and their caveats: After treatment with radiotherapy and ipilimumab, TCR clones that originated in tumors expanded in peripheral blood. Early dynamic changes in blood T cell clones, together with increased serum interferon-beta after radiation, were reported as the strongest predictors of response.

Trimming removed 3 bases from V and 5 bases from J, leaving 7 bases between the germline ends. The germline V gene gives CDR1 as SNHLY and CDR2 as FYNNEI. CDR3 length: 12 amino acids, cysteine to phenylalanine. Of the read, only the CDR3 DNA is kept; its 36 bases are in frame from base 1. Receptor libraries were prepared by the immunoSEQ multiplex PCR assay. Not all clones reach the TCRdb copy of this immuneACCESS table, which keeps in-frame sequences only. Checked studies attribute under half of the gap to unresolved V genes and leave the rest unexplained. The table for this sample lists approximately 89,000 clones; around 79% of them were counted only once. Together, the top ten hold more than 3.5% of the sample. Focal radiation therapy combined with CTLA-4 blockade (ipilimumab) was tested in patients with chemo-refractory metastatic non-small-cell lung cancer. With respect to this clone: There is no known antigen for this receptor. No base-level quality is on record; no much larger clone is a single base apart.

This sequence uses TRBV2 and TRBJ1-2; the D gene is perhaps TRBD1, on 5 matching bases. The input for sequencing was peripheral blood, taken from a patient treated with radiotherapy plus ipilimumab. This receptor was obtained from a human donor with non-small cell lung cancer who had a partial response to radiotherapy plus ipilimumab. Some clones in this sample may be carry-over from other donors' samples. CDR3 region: CASSEQGYGYTF. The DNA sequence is TGTGCCAGCAGTGAGCAGGGTTATGGCTACACCTTC. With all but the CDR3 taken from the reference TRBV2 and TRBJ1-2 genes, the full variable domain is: EPEVTQTPSHQVTQMGQEVILRCVPISNHLYFYWYRQILGQKVEFLVSFYNNEISEKSEIFDDQFSVERPDGSNFTLKIRSTKLEDSAMYFCASSEQGYGYTFGSGTRLTVV.